This T cell receptor beta chain was found in a study of T cell responses to AZD1222 COVID-19 vaccine. Turning to this clone: Its antigen is unidentified.

Sequencing used immunoSEQ multiplex PCR; TCRdb keeps in-frame clones, though not all of them. The sample consists of around 88,000 clones, 88% of them appearing once. V was shortened by 4 bases and J by 2 bases, with 10 bases between the two germline ends. Germline lookup yields CDR1 MNHEY and CDR2 SVGEGT. This CDR3 contains 14 residues. Findings and limits, study-wide: When two AZD1222 doses had been given, Spike-specific TCR breadth and depth rose. It was only after the peak T cell response that any repertoires were sampled.

The sequence came from an adult in good health. The sequences come from peripheral blood, collected on day 0 of AZD1222 vaccination. V gene TRBV6-2 or TRBV6-3 combines with J gene TRBJ2-3; no firm D call. For the CDR3, the DNA is TGTGCCAGCAGTTTACTTTGGTACACAGATACGCAGTATTTT. Translated: CASSLLWYTDTQYF.